The sequence of this T cell receptor beta chain was determined in a study of blood T cells in healthy people across ages. Trimming took off 4 bases at V and 5 bases at J, with 11 bases between the two ends. This CDR3 is built from 12 residues. Germline V lookup: CDR1 DFQATT, CDR2 SNEGSKA (reference sequence). Combining a sample-barcoded 5' primer with a J-beta primer mix, a second PCR ran for 7 to 11 cycles. One entry per CDR3 protein results from TCRdb running MiXCR on the 5' RACE reads. Among about 1.6 million distinct CDR3 sequences listed, approximately 32% were seen once. The sequencing input was blood. The genes are TRBV20-1 and TRBJ2-5; the D gene is possibly TRBD2 (6 bases). The sequence derives from a woman under 40 in good health. CDR3 amino acids: CSANPSAETQYF. The CDR3, as DNA: TGCAGTGCTAATCCTAGCGCCGAGACCCAGTACTTC.